A selection of T cell receptor beta chains follows, all from one sample in a study of Graves' ophthalmopathy and Graves' hyperthyroidism. From the multiplex PCR reads, TCRdb called clonotypes with MiXCR, one entry per CDR3 protein. In the table there are about 480,000 distinct CDR3 sequences, about an eighth of which are singletons. Material: blood. Receptor source: a woman aged 25-40 years with Graves' ophthalmopathy. Each CDR3 is given with its conserved first and last residue. The D gene is left open where the match is weak. Rows give clone size only sometimes, using once, few, many, or a class for an expanded clone.

>TRBD1|13|NA|TRBV29-1|TRBJ2-7
TGCAGCGCCACGGGGACAGGGGGTAACGAGCAGTACTTC
CSATGTGGNEQYF
>NA|11|many|TRBV20-1|TRBJ2-7
TGCAGTGCTAGAGAGGATCACGAGCAGTACTTC
CSAREDHEQYF
>NA|14|NA|TRBV28|TRBJ2-4
TGTGCCAGCAGTCCTGACAGAGTTAAAAACATTCAGTACTTC
CASSPDRVKNIQYF
>NA|12|once|TRBV11-1|TRBJ1-1
TGTGCCAGCAGTGGGACCGGACAGGAAGCTTTCTTT
CASSGTGQEAFF
>NA|15|few|TRBV5-1|TRBJ2-5
TGCGCCAGCAGCTTGGAAGGGACCTCGTGGGAGACCCAGTACTTC
CASSLEGTSWETQYF
>NA|15|few|TRBV6-4|TRBJ2-3
TGTGCCAGCAGTGCTGACCCGGGGGGCACAGATACGCAGTATTTT
CASSADPGGTDTQYF
>TRBD1|15|many|TRBV6-4|TRBJ2-5
TGTGCCAGCAGTTACTTCGGACAGGATCGGGAGACCCAGTACTTC
CASSYFGQDRETQYF
>TRBD2|16|NA|TRBV12-3/TRBV12-4|TRBJ2-5
TGTGCCAGCAGTTTAGCAACGGGAGGGTACCAAGAGACCCAGTACTTC
CASSLATGGYQETQYF
>TRBD1|16|many|TRBV6-2/TRBV6-3|TRBJ2-2
TGTGCCACCCTACCGGACAGGGGGCATCGCACCGGGGAGCTGTTTTTT
CATLPDRGHRTGELFF
>TRBD2|14|many|TRBV28|TRBJ2-7
TGTGCCAGCAGTCCCGGGGGGGACCGGAACGAGCAGTACTTC
CASSPGGDRNEQYF
>NA|16|NA|TRBV2|TRBJ1-2
TGTGCCAGCAGTGAAAGGAGCGGGCTAGGGGACTATGGCTACACCTTC
CASSERSGLGDYGYTF
>TRBD1|14|many|TRBV24-1|TRBJ1-2
TGTGCCACCAGTGATTGGAGGGGGCAGGATGGCTACACCTTC
CATSDWRGQDGYTF
>NA|14|many|TRBV30|TRBJ2-7
TGTGCCTGGAGTGTATACCCCCGCTCCTACGAGCAGTACTTC
CAWSVYPRSYEQYF
>NA|14|NA|TRBV15|TRBJ1-5
TGTGCCACCAGCCCAGGGGCTTTAAATCAGCCCCAGCATTTT
CATSPGALNQPQHF
>NA|14|many|TRBV10-2|TRBJ2-5
TGCGCCAGCAGCCCCCTCGGGGTTCCGGAGACCCAGTACTTC
CASSPLGVPETQYF
>NA|15|many|TRBV6-9|TRBJ1-5
TGTGCCAGCATTACAGGGAAGGGGGAATATCAGCCCCAGCATTTT
CASITGKGEYQPQHF
>NA|16|many|TRBV2|TRBJ2-3
TGTGCCAGCAGTGCCCCGCCTAGGGATCTGCGAGATACGCAGTATTTT
CASSAPPRDLRDTQYF
>TRBD2|15|NA|TRBV20-1|TRBJ2-7
TGCAGTGCTCCCCCGGGGGTCAGCGGGAGGGGCGAGCAGTACTTC
CSAPPGVSGRGEQYF
>NA|13|many|TRBV4-1|TRBJ2-2
TGCGCCAGCAGCCAAGACGGCGGCGGGGAGCTGTTTTTT
CASSQDGGGELFF
>TRBD1|16|many|TRBV6-5|TRBJ1-2
TGTGCCAGCAGTTACATCATATTGAGGGGGCAGGATGGCTACACCTTC
CASSYIILRGQDGYTF
>NA|14|few|TRBV4-1|TRBJ2-2
TGCGCCAGCAGCCAACAGGGGTTCGACGGGGAGCTGTTTTTT
CASSQQGFDGELFF
>NA|16|NA|TRBV30|TRBJ2-5
TGTGCCTGGAGTGCTCCGCCAGGCCTCCAAGGGGAGACCCAGTACTTC
CAWSAPPGLQGETQYF
>NA|12|many|TRBV20-1|TRBJ2-5
TGCAGTCCCCGGGGTGGGGGAGAGACCCAGTACTTC
CSPRGGGETQYF
>NA|13|NA|TRBV24-1|TRBJ2-7
TGTGCCACCAGTGATGGGGACACCTACGAGCAGTACTTC
CATSDGDTYEQYF
>NA|13|many|TRBV30|TRBJ1-5
TGTGCCTGGAGTGGGGGGTCTTACCAGCCCCAGCATTTT
CAWSGGSYQPQHF
>TRBD1|16|many|TRBV7-2|TRBJ1-6
TGTGCCAGCAGCTTAGGGGACAGGGGGACCAATTCACCCCTCCACTTT
CASSLGDRGTNSPLHF
>NA|13|many|TRBV12-3/TRBV12-4|TRBJ2-7
TGTGCCAGCAGTTTATTCAGAGCCTACGAGCAGTACTTC
CASSLFRAYEQYF
>TRBD1|14|many|TRBV5-1|TRBJ2-5
TGCGCCAGCAGCTTGAGACAGGGTTGGGAGACCCAGTACTTC
CASSLRQGWETQYF
>NA|12|many|TRBV12-3/TRBV12-4|TRBJ2-7
TGTGCCAGCCGGGACATTGCCTACGAGCAGTACTTC
CASRDIAYEQYF
>NA|15|NA|TRBV30|TRBJ2-7
TGTGCCTCCTCACCTCGGGGCCTTCCCTTCTACGAGCAGTACTTC
CASSPRGLPFYEQYF
>TRBD2|15|many|TRBV6-2/TRBV6-3|TRBJ2-2
TGTGCCAGCAGTTACTCACTAGCGGGAGCCGGGGAGCTGTTTTTT
CASSYSLAGAGELFF
>NA|13|many|TRBV20-1|TRBJ2-5
TGCAGTGCTAGAGATGGGCCTGAAGAGACCCAGTACTTC
CSARDGPEETQYF